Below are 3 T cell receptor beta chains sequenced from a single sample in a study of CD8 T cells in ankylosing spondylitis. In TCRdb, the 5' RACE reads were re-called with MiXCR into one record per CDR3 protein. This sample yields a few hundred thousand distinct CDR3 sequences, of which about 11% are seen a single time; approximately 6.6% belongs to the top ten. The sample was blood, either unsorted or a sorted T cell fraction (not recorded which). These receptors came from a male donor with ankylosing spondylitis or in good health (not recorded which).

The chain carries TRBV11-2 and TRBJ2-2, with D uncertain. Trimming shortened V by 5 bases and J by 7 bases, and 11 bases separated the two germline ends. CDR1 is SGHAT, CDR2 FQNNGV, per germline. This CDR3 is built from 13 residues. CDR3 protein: CASSPLLVGELFF. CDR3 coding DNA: TGTGCCAGCAGCCCCCTTTTGGTCGGGGAGCTGTTTTTT.

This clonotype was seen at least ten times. The CDR3 spells CAISGTPGRGEQFF. The CDR3 DNA follows: TGTGCCATCTCCGGGACTCCAGGAAGGGGTGAGCAGTTCTTC. This chain uses TRBV6-5 with TRBJ2-1, with a possible D match to TRBD2 (6 bases). Germline V CDR1 and CDR2: MNHEY, SVGAGI. V gave up 10 bases and J gave up 9 bases, with 22 bases separating them. The CDR3 sequence is 14 residues long.

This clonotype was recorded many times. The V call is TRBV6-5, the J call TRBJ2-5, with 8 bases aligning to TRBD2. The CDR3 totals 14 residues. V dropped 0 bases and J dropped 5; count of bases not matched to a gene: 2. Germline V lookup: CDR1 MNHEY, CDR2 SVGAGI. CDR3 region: CASSYSRLAETQYF. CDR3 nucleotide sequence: TGTGCCAGCAGTTACTCCCGACTAGCGGAGACCCAGTACTTC.